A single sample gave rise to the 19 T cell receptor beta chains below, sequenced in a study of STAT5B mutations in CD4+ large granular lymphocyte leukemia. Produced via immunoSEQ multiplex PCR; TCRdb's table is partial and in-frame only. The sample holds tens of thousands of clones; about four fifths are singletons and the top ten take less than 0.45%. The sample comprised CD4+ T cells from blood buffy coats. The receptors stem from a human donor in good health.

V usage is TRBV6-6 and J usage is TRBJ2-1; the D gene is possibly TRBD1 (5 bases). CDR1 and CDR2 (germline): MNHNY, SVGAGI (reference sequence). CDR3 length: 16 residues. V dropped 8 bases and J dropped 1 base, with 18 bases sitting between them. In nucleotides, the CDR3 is TGTGCCAGCGGGCCCCTCAGGGATTCGTCCTACAATGAGCAGTTCTTC. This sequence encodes CASGPLRDSSYNEQFF.

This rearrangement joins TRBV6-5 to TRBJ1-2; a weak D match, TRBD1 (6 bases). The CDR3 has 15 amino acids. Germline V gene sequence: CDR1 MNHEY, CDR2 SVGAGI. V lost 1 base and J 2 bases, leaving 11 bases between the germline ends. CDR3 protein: CASSYLGTRNYGYTF. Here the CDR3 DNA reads TGTGCCAGCAGTTACTTAGGGACACGCAACTATGGCTACACCTTC.

CDR3 loop: CASSIKGHRSYNEQFF. The CDR3 region has the DNA TGTGCCAGTAGTATTAAGGGACACCGATCCTACAATGAGCAGTTCTTC. The rearrangement joins TRBV19 to TRBJ2-1; maybe TRBD1 (6 bases). The CDR3 is 16 residues long. Germline V gives CDR1 LNHDA, CDR2 SQIVND (reference sequence). Trimming took off 3 bases at V and 1 base at J, with 13 bases between the two ends.

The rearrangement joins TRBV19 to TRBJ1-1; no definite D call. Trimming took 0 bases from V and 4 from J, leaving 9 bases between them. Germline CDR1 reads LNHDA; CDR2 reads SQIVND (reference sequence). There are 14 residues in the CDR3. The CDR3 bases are TGTGCCAGTAGTATAGATCGGGAGGGCACTGAAGCTTTCTTT. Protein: CASSIDREGTEAFF.

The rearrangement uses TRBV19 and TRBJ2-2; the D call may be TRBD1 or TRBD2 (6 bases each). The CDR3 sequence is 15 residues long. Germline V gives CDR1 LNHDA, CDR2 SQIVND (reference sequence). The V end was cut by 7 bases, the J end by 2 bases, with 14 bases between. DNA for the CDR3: TGTGCCAGTACCGGGAGTGGGGGCAACACCGGGGAGCTGTTTTTT. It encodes CASTGSGGNTGELFF. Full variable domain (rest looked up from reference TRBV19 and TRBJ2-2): DGGITQSPKYLFRKEGQNVTLSCEQNLNHDAMYWYRQDPGQGLRLIYYSQIVNDFQKGDIAEGYSVSREKKESFPLTVTSAQKNPTAFYLCASTGSGGNTGELFFGEGSRLTVL.

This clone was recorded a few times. CDR3 coding DNA: TGTGCCTGGAGCGTGGAAGGTGTAGAGACCTTC. It codes for CAWSVEGVETF. V usage is TRBV30 and J usage is TRBJ1-2; unclear D gene. The ends were cut back, 3 bases at V and 14 bases at J, with 16 bases in the middle. CDR3 size: 11 residues. Germline-derived CDR1 and CDR2 are GTSNPN and SVGIG (reference sequence).

The CDR3 protein is CAISKDRDGEKLFF. CDR3 nucleotides: TGTGCCATCAGTAAGGACAGGGACGGGGAAAAACTGTTTTTT. The chain is built from TRBV10-3 and TRBJ1-4; 8 bases agree with TRBD1. Losses at the gene ends were 5 bases for V and 8 bases for J; bases not matched to a gene: 7. The CDR3 is 14 residues long. CDR1 and CDR2 from the germline V gene are ENHRY and SYGVKD.

The CDR3 DNA reads as TGTGCCTCCCGCGACGGCCTAGCGGGGGGAAATGAGCAGTTCTTC. Encoded protein: CASRDGLAGGNEQFF. The rearrangement links TRBV10-3 to TRBJ2-1, with 11 nucleotides matching TRBD2. Germline V gives CDR1 ENHRY, CDR2 SYGVKD. This CDR3 region has 15 residues. V was clipped by 11 bases and J by 7 bases; unmatched bases: 13.

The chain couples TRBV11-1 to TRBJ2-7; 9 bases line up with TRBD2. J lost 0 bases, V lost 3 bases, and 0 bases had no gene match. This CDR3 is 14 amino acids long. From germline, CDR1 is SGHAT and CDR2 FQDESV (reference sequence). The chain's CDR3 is CASSLTSGSYEQYF. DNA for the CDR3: TGTGCCAGCAGCTTGACTAGCGGCTCCTACGAGCAGTACTTC.

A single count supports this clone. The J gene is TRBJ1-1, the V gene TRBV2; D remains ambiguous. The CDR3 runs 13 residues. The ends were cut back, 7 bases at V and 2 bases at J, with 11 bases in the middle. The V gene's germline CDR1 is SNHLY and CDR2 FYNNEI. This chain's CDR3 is CASKVVPNTEAFF. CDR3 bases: TGTGCCAGCAAGGTCGTACCCAACACTGAAGCTTTCTTT.

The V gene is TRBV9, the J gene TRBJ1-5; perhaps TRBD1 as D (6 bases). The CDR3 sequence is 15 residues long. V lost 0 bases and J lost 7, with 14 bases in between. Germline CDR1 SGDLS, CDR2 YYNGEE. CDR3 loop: CASSVGTDYRQPQHF. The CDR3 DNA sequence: TGTGCCAGCAGCGTAGGGACAGACTACCGGCAGCCCCAGCATTTT.

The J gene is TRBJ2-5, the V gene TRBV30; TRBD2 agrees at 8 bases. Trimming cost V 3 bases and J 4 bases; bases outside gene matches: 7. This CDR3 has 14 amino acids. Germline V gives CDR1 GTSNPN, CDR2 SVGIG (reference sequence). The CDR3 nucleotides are TGTGCCTGGAGCCCAACCGGGGGGGGAGAGACCCAGTACTTC. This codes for CAWSPTGGGETQYF.

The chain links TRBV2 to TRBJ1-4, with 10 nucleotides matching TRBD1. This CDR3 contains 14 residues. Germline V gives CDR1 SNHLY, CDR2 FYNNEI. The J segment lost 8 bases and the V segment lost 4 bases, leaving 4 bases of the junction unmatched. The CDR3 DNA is TGTGCCAGCAGTGGACAGGGGGCTTGGGAAAAACTGTTTTTT. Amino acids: CASSGQGAWEKLFF.

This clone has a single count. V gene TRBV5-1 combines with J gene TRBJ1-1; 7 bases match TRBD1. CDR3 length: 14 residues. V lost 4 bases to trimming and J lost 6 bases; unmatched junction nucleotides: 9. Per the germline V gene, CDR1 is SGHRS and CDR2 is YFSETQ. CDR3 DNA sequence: TGCGCCAGCAGCCAGGGGGTCCCTTCTCCTGAAGCTTTCTTT. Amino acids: CASSQGVPSPEAFF.

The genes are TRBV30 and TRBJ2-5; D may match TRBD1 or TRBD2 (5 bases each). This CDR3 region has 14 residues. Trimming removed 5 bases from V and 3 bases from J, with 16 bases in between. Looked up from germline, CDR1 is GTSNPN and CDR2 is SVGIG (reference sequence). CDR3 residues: CAWAGDGGEETQYF. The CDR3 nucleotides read TGTGCCTGGGCCGGGGATGGGGGAGAAGAGACCCAGTACTTC.

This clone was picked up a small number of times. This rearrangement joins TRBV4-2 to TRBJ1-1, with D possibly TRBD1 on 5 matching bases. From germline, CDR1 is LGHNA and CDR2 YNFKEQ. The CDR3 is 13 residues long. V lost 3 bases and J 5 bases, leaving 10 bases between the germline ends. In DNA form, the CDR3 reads TGTGCCAGCAGCCAGGGGGTAGGTACTGAAGCTTTCTTT. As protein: CASSQGVGTEAFF.

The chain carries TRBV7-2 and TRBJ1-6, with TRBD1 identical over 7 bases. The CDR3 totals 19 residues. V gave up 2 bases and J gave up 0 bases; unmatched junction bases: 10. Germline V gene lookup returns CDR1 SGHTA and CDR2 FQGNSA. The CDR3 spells CASSLSRTGFSSYNSPLHF. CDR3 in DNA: TGTGCCAGCAGCTTAAGCCGGACAGGCTTTAGCTCCTATAATTCACCCCTCCACTTT.

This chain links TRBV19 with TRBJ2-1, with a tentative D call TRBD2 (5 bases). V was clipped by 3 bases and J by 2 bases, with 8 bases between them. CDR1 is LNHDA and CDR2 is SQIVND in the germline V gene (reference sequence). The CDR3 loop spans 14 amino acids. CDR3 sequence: CASSIGEPYNEQFF. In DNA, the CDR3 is TGTGCCAGTAGTATTGGGGAGCCCTACAATGAGCAGTTCTTC.

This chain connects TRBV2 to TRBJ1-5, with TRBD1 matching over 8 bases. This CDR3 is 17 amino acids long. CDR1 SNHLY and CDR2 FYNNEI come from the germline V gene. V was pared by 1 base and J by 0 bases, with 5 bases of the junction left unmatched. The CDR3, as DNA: TGTGCCAGCAGTGAAGTTTTGACAGGGGATAGCAATCAGCCCCAGCATTTT. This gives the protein CASSEVLTGDSNQPQHF.